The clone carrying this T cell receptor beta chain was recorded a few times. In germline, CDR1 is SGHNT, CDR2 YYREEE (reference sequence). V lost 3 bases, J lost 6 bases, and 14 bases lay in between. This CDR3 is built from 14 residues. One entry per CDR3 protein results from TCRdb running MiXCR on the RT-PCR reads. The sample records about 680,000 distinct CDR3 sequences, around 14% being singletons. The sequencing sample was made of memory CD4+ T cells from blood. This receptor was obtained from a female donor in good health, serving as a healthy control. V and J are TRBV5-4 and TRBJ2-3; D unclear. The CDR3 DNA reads TGTGCCAGCAGCTCACGGGCCGTACCGGATACGCAGTATTTT. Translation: CASSSRAVPDTQYF.